This entry concerns a single T cell receptor (beta chain). Its antigen is as yet unknown. Treatment: some 20 received Ad26.COV2.S at low or high dose, single or two shots; 5 received placebo; per-sample allocation not given. Repertoires come from day 63 after the first vaccine or placebo injection. CDR1 is SGHRS and CDR2 is YFSETQ in the germline V gene. The CDR3 loop spans 18 amino acids. V shed 5 bases, J shed 0 bases, and the junction held 15 bases outside the gene matches. Data came from immunoSEQ multiplex PCR; TCRdb stores just in-frame clones and leaves some out. The sample lists 350,000 to 400,000 clones; about 88% were seen once. These data belong to a study of Ad26.COV2.S vaccination and SARS-CoV-2 variants. About the research overall: Donor participated within the Ad26.COV2.S arm of the COV1001 trial.

Broader study findings: Total T cell responses may have been underestimated by the TCR breadth and depth analyses. In vaccinated individuals, spike-specific CD8+ and CD4+ T cell responses reportedly displayed substantial breadth.

The input for sequencing was peripheral blood, taken in a trial of Ad26.COV2.S vaccine versus placebo. The chain recombines TRBV5-1 with TRBJ1-1; TRBD1 agrees at 8 bases. The TCR sequence derives from a person aged 18-60 years who received the Ad26.COV2.S COVID-19 vaccine or a placebo. CDR3 sequence: CASRPRTGTLSMNTEAFF. Here the CDR3 DNA reads TGCGCCAGCAGGCCGAGGACAGGGACCCTTTCTATGAACACTGAAGCTTTCTTT.